What follows are 19 T cell receptor beta chains derived from one specimen sequenced in a study of cytomegalovirus exposure and HLA in healthy donors. It was with 60 Vbeta and 13 Jbeta primers that the PCR ran. The repertoire was sequenced with immunoSEQ multiplex PCR; TCRdb's copy has only in-frame clones and lacks some. This sample has under 150,000 clones, with over 75% found just once. Input material: PBMCs. The source is a man aged 30 to 45 in good health and CMV-seronegative.

The chain couples TRBV5-1 to TRBJ2-3; 14 bases fit TRBD2. There are 16 residues in the CDR3. Trimming removed 5 bases from V and 6 bases from J; junction bases left unmatched: 8. CDR1 and CDR2 from the germline V gene are SGHRS and YFSETQ. Written as DNA, the CDR3 is TGCGCCAGCAGAGCAAAGGGACTAGCGGGAGTTGATACGCAGTATTTT. Translated: CASRAKGLAGVDTQYF.

The V and J genes are TRBV29-1 and TRBJ2-7; 7 bases match TRBD1. CDR1 is SQVTM, CDR2 ANQGSEA, per germline. The ends lost 1 base at V and 1 base at J; junction bases unmatched: 7. The CDR3 is 15 amino acids. The DNA of the CDR3 is TGCAGCGTTGAAGTAACTGGACAGGCTTCCTACGAGCAGTACTTC. This codes for CSVEVTGQASYEQYF.

This sequence joins TRBV29-1 and TRBJ1-1, with 11 nucleotides matching TRBD1. J was trimmed by 3 bases and V by 8 bases; bases with no gene match: 23. Germline CDR1 and CDR2: SQVTM and ANQGSEA. The CDR3 covers 19 residues. The CDR3 sequence: CSITGTGGGKIRRDTEAFF. The CDR3 DNA follows: TGCAGCATAACCGGGACAGGGGGTGGGAAGATCAGGAGGGACACTGAAGCTTTCTTT. The whole variable domain, remainder taken from reference TRBV29-1 and TRBJ1-1, is SAVISQKPSRDICQRGTSLTIQCQVDSQVTMMFWYRQQPGQSLTLIATANQGSEATYESGFVIDKFPISRPNLTFSTLTVSNMSPEDSSIYLCSITGTGGGKIRRDTEAFFGQGTRLTVV.

This clone was picked up a small number of times. This rearrangement joins TRBV5-8 to TRBJ1-4, with TRBD1 matching over 9 bases. V gave up 4 bases and J gave up 7 bases; unmatched junction bases: 2. This CDR3 spans 13 amino acids. Germline lookup yields CDR1 SGHTS and CDR2 YDEGEE. This CDR3 is CASSPQGAEKLFF. For the CDR3, the DNA is TGTGCCAGCAGCCCACAGGGGGCTGAAAAACTGTTTTTT.

This clone was observed many times. This chain links TRBV6-1 with TRBJ2-7; 12 bases agree with TRBD1. V lost 2 bases to trimming and J lost 7 bases; unmatched junction nucleotides: 6. Germline V gene data show CDR1 as MNHNS and CDR2 as SASEGT. This CDR3 has 15 residues. CDR3 in amino acids: CASSEWGQGAREQYF. CDR3 nucleotides: TGTGCCAGCAGTGAATGGGGACAGGGGGCGCGTGAGCAGTACTTC.

This clone is a singleton in its sample. The gene calls are TRBV19 and TRBJ1-1; D is ambiguous. Germline-derived CDR1 and CDR2 are LNHDA and SQIVND (reference sequence). Between the trimmed V and J ends, which lost 11 bases and 0 bases, there was a span of 19 bases. CDR3 length equals 15 residues. The CDR3 protein is CAAKMIAGMNTEAFF. The CDR3 region has the DNA TGTGCCGCCAAGATGATAGCGGGCATGAACACTGAAGCTTTCTTT.

In its sample, this clone was seen once. The V gene is TRBV13, the J gene TRBJ1-1; 7 bases line up with TRBD1. CDR3 length: 17 amino acids. Germline CDR1 and CDR2: PRHDT and FYEKMQ (reference sequence). V was clipped by 6 bases and J by 3 bases; unmatched bases: 16. CDR3 protein: CASRWAGGRGRDTEAFF. CDR3 nucleotides: TGTGCCAGCAGGTGGGCAGGGGGGCGCGGGAGGGACACTGAAGCTTTCTTT.

This rearrangement joins TRBV4-1 to TRBJ2-7; D unclear. Germline values: CDR1 MGHRA, CDR2 YSYEKL. V was cut by 0 bases and J by 2 bases, with 5 bases left in between. The CDR3 extends over 13 amino acids. The CDR3 loop reads CASSQDSTYEQYF. DNA of the CDR3: TGCGCCAGCAGCCAAGACAGTACCTACGAGCAGTACTTC.

This sequence joins TRBV18 and TRBJ2-7; the D gene is possibly TRBD2 (6 bases). V was clipped by 2 bases and J by 3 bases, with 14 bases between them. The CDR3 has 15 residues. Germline V gene data show CDR1 as KGHSH and CDR2 as LQKENI. The CDR3 DNA follows: TGTGCCAGCTCACCAGGCGGGGAGAATAACTACGAGCAGTACTTC. Translated, it gives CASSPGGENNYEQYF.

This clone was detected a few times. The chain recombines TRBV18 with TRBJ1-1; D gene unclear. Trimming removed 3 bases from V and 4 bases from J, with 9 bases in between. CDR1 and CDR2 (germline): KGHSH, LQKENI. This CDR3 is built from 13 residues. In DNA form, the CDR3 reads TGTGCCAGCTCACCTATGGGAGGCACTGAAGCTTTCTTT. Residues: CASSPMGGTEAFF.

The chain is built from TRBV6-5 and TRBJ2-2, with D possibly being TRBD1 (6 bases). The ends were cut back, 0 bases at V and 13 bases at J, with 12 bases in the middle. The CDR3 extends over 13 amino acids. The germline CDR1 and CDR2 sequences are MNHEY and SVGAGI. In DNA, the CDR3 is TGTGCCAGCAGTTACTCGACAGGTCTTGGGCTGTTTTTT. Its translation: CASSYSTGLGLFF.

The chain combines TRBV29-1 with TRBJ1-3; D is possibly TRBD1 (5 bases). The V gene lost 0 bases and the J gene lost 3 bases, with 9 bases spanning the gap. The CDR3 has 14 amino acids. The germline V gene has CDR1 SQVTM and CDR2 ANQGSEA. The CDR3 sequence is CSVEDGAGGNTIYF. CDR3 DNA sequence: TGCAGCGTTGAAGATGGGGCAGGTGGAAACACCATATATTTT. The full variable domain, rest sourced from reference TRBV29-1 and TRBJ1-3, is SAVISQKPSRDICQRGTSLTIQCQVDSQVTMMFWYRQQPGQSLTLIATANQGSEATYESGFVIDKFPISRPNLTFSTLTVSNMSPEDSSIYLCSVEDGAGGNTIYFGEGSWLTVV.

The rearrangement links TRBV7-9 to TRBJ1-1; TRBD1 agrees at 7 bases. V lost 3 bases, J lost 0 bases, and 10 bases stayed unmatched. The length of the CDR3 is 17 residues. Germline assignment: CDR1 SEHNR and CDR2 FQNEAQ (reference sequence). CDR3 sequence (DNA): TGTGCCAGCAGCTTCAAAACAGGGGACCTCATGAACACTGAAGCTTTCTTT. Protein product: CASSFKTGDLMNTEAFF.

The CDR3 DNA sequence: TGTGCCAGCTCACCACCGGGCTCTCAGGTGAATACGCAGTATTTT. As protein: CASSPPGSQVNTQYF. This sequence joins TRBV18 and TRBJ2-3; no clear D. The CDR3 has 15 amino acids. The V gene's germline CDR1 is KGHSH and CDR2 LQKENI. Trimming cost V 0 bases and J 7 bases, with 14 bases left between them.

The chain joins TRBV6-1 to TRBJ2-7, with 7 nucleotides matching TRBD2. Losses at the gene ends were 4 bases for V and 0 bases for J; bases not matched to a gene: 6. Germline-derived CDR1 and CDR2 are MNHNS and SASEGT. CDR3 size: 15 residues. This CDR3 reads CASSVSAGSSYEQYF. The CDR3 DNA reads TGTGCCAGCAGTGTGTCAGCGGGGAGCTCCTACGAGCAGTACTTC.

The sample holds a few counts of this clone. The chain employs TRBV6-1 and TRBJ2-1; 12 nucleotides line up with TRBD2. The CDR3 totals 14 residues. J lost 9 bases, V lost 8 bases, and 8 bases had no gene match. Germline CDR1 reads MNHNS; CDR2 reads SASEGT. The CDR3 DNA follows: TGTGCCAGCCGGACTAGCGGGGAAGTAGGTGAGCAGTTCTTC. Translated: CASRTSGEVGEQFF.

The CDR3 here is CSVGTGDYNSPLHF. Written as DNA, the CDR3 is TGCAGCGTGGGGACAGGGGATTATAATTCACCCCTCCACTTT. J is TRBJ1-6 and V is TRBV29-1; 10 bases match TRBD1. The CDR3 spans 14 residues. From germline, CDR1 is SQVTM and CDR2 ANQGSEA. The trim removed 6 bases at V and 4 bases at J, leaving 3 bases unmatched.

The chain joins TRBV7-3 to TRBJ1-1; D not certain. The CDR3 has 15 amino acids. V was clipped by 4 bases and J by 3 bases, with 15 bases between them. Germline CDR1 reads SGHTA; CDR2 reads FQGTGA. The CDR3 DNA follows: TGTGCCAGCAGCTCATCCGGATGGCGGGACACTGAAGCTTTCTTT. Encoded protein: CASSSSGWRDTEAFF.

The gene calls are TRBV5-4 and TRBJ1-4; D ambiguous. Trimming pared 0 bases from V and 3 bases from J, leaving 15 bases between. Looked up from germline, CDR1 is SGHNT and CDR2 is YYREEE (reference sequence). CDR3 length: 17 residues. CDR3 DNA: TGTGCCAGCAGCTTGGGACACCTCTCGGGAGCTAATGAAAAACTGTTTTTT. Translated: CASSLGHLSGANEKLFF. Filled out from reference TRBV5-4 and TRBJ1-4, the complete variable domain reads ETGVTQSPTHLIKTRGQQVTLRCSSQSGHNTVSWYQQALGQGPQFIFQYYREEENGRGNFPPRFSGLQFPNYSSELNVNALELDDSALYLCASSLGHLSGANEKLFFGSGTQLSVL.